The T cell receptor beta chain described here comes from a study of control samples from healthy donors and cancer patients. In its sample, this clone was seen a few times. The method was immunoSEQ multiplex PCR; TCRdb's version includes in-frame clones alone and lacks a portion of them. The profile covers 95,000 to 130,000 clones, with 93% appearing a single time and roughly 2.6% taken by the ten largest. The CDR3 runs 12 residues. V was shortened by 4 bases and J by 8 bases, with 11 bases between the two germline ends. CDR1 SNHLY and CDR2 FYNNEI come from the germline V gene. The sequence was collected from a man aged 25-40 years in good health. The gene calls are TRBV2 and TRBJ1-2, with D perhaps TRBD1 (6 bases). Specimen: blood. The CDR3 DNA follows: TGTGCCAGCAGTGTAGGGGGTGAAGGCTACACCTTC. This codes for CASSVGGEGYTF.